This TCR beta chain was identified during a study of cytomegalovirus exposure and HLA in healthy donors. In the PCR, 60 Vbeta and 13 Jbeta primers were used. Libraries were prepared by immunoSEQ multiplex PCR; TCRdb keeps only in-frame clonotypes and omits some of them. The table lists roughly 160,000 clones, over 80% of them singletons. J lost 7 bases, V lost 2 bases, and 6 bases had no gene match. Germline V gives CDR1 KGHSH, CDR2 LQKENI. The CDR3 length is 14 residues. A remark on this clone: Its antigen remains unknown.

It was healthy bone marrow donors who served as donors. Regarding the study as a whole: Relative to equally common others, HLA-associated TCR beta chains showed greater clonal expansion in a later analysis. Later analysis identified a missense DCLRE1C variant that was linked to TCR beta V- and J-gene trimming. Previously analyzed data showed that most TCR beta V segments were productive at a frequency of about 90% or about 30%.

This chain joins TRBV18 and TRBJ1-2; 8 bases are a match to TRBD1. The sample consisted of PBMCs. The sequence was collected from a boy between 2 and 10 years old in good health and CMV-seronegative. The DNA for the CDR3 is TGTGCCAGCTCACCAGGACAGGGTGTCGGTGGCTACACCTTC. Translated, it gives CASSPGQGVGGYTF.